The next 20 T cell receptor beta chains were all read from a single sample in a study of blood T cell repertoires in COVID-19. Only in-frame clones appear in the TCRdb table, and some are missing; sequencing was by immunoSEQ multiplex PCR. The sample consists of some 110,000 clones, roughly 84% of them appearing once. Sequenced material: peripheral blood. The receptor set was obtained from a man aged 35 to 55 with acute or convalescent COVID-19.

The chain recombines TRBV2 with TRBJ2-7; D ambiguous. Per the germline V gene, CDR1 is SNHLY and CDR2 is FYNNEI. The V and J ends lost 2 bases and 4 bases respectively, with 15 bases between them. The CDR3 is 15 residues long. The DNA for the CDR3 is TGTGCCAGCAGTGAAATGGGCACGGTAAGGTACGAGCAGTACTTC. It translates to CASSEMGTVRYEQYF.

As regards this clone: Other DNA sequences in this specimen translate into the identical CDR3. The V gene is TRBV6-2 or TRBV6-3, the J gene TRBJ2-4; 8 nucleotides line up with TRBD1. Losses at the gene ends were 5 bases for V and 1 base for J; bases not matched to a gene: 1. Germline values: CDR1 MNHEY, CDR2 SVGEGT. The CDR3 sequence is 14 residues long. In nucleotides, the CDR3 is TGTGCCAGCAGTCGGACAGGGGCCAAAAACATTCAGTACTTC. Its translation is CASSRTGAKNIQYF.

The rearrangement joins TRBV11-2 to TRBJ2-7; possibly TRBD1 for D (5 bases). The CDR3 has 14 residues. V was cut by 4 bases and J by 4 bases, with 14 bases left in between. Germline CDR1 SGHAT, CDR2 FQNNGV. CDR3 protein: CASSSFADIYEQYF. The CDR3 DNA follows: TGTGCCAGCAGCTCTTTCGCGGACATTTACGAGCAGTACTTC.

The rearrangement joins TRBV4-2 to TRBJ2-7, with 7 positions matching TRBD1. Germline values: CDR1 LGHNA, CDR2 YNFKEQ. With V trimmed by 0 bases and J by 0 bases, 5 bases remained unmatched. CDR3 length: 16 residues. CDR3 coding DNA: TGTGCCAGCAGCCAAGAGGACAGGCAGAGCTCCTACGAGCAGTACTTC. It translates to CASSQEDRQSSYEQYF.

Here the CDR3 reads CASSQAGVSGANVLTF. CDR3 in DNA: TGCGCCAGCAGCCAAGCGGGAGTCTCTGGGGCCAACGTCCTGACTTTC. The rearrangement links TRBV4-1 to TRBJ2-6; D is possibly TRBD2 (6 bases). The V and J ends lost 1 base and 0 bases respectively, with 7 bases between them. Germline CDR1 reads MGHRA; CDR2 reads YSYEKL. The CDR3 is 16 residues long.

The chain has TRBV28 and TRBJ2-5, with 10 bases that match TRBD2. The V and J ends lost 3 bases and 4 bases, in that order; junction bases with no gene match: 5. The germline CDR1 and CDR2 sequences are MDHEN and SYDVKM. The CDR3 totals 15 residues. CDR3 residues: CASSFSGRARETQYF. CDR3 nucleotide sequence: TGTGCCAGCAGTTTCAGCGGGAGGGCTAGAGAGACCCAGTACTTC. Based on the CDR3 plus reference TRBV28 and TRBJ2-5, the full variable domain is DVKVTQSSRYLVKRTGEKVFLECVQDMDHENMFWYRQDPGLGLRLIYFSYDVKMKEKGDIPEGYSVSREKKERFSLILESASTNQTSMYLCASSFSGRARETQYFGPGTRLLVL.

CDR3 nucleotides: TGTGCCAGCAGCCAAGGGCGGGGTAGCGGTGAAAAACTGTTTTTT. This sequence encodes CASSQGRGSGEKLFF. The genes are TRBV3-1 (or the pseudogene TRBV3-2) and TRBJ1-4; D not resolved. Germline lookup yields CDR1 LGHDT and CDR2 YNNKEL (reference sequence). The CDR3 runs 15 residues. Trimming pared 1 base from V and 7 bases from J, leaving 13 bases between.

A single count supports this clone. The V gene is TRBV21-1, the J gene TRBJ2-1; the table's D call TRBD2 went unverified against the DNA. TRBV21-1 is an annotated pseudogene. This CDR3 has 16 amino acids. CDR3 coding DNA: TGTGCCAGCAGCAAAAGACTAGCGGCCTACTACAATGAGCAGTTCTTC. It translates to CASSKRLAAYYNEQFF.

For the CDR3, the DNA is TGTGCCAGTAGTATGGTTCTAGGTTTTTCGGAGTTCTTC. Its translation is CASSMVLGFSEFF. This chain links TRBV19 with TRBJ2-1, with D uncertain. CDR3 size: 13 residues. With 3 bases removed from V and 14 bases from J, the gap between germline ends came to 17 bases. Looked up from germline, CDR1 is LNHDA and CDR2 is SQIVND (reference sequence). Using reference TRBV19 and TRBJ2-1 for the parts outside the CDR3, the full variable domain is DGGITQSPKYLFRKEGQNVTLSCEQNLNHDAMYWYRQDPGQGLRLIYYSQIVNDFQKGDIAEGYSVSREKKESFPLTVTSAQKNPTAFYLCASSMVLGFSEFFGPGTRLTVL.

This chain links TRBV5-1 with TRBJ2-7; D is possibly TRBD1 (8 bases). The CDR3 is 14 residues long. V was shortened by 2 bases and J by 5 bases, with 14 bases between the two germline ends. The germline V gene encodes CDR1 SGHRS and CDR2 YFSETQ. CDR3 sequence (DNA): TGCGCCAGCAGCTTTGGACAGGGAGGGAACGAGCAGTACTTC. The encoded protein is CASSFGQGGNEQYF.

The chain combines TRBV21-1 with TRBJ1-2; TRBD1, as called in the table, went unchecked against the DNA. TRBV21-1 is a pseudogene locus. The CDR3 sequence is 16 residues long. The CDR3 DNA is TGTGCCAGCAGCCCAAAGGGGCAGATATTAAACTATGGCTACACCTTC. Residues: CASSPKGQILNYGYTF.

The V gene is TRBV5-8, the J gene TRBJ2-7; tentative D call: TRBD1 (6 bases). This CDR3 region has 12 residues. V was clipped by 4 bases and J by 5 bases, with 10 bases between them. Germline CDR1 reads SGHTS; CDR2 reads YDEGEE. The CDR3 sequence is CASSPDSNEQYF. The CDR3 bases are TGTGCCAGCAGCCCGGACAGTAACGAGCAGTACTTC.

V is TRBV29-1 and J is TRBJ2-2, with no clear D. Germline CDR1 reads SQVTM; CDR2 reads ANQGSEA. This CDR3 is 13 amino acids long. Trimming shortened V by 3 bases and J by 0 bases, and 5 bases separated the two germline ends. CDR3 amino acids: CSVDSSNTGELFF. The CDR3 nucleotides are TGCAGCGTTGACTCTTCGAACACCGGGGAGCTGTTTTTT.

The rearrangement links TRBV12-5 to TRBJ2-1; unclear D gene. V shed 4 bases and J shed 6 bases, with 19 bases lying between them. The CDR3 spans 16 residues. Per germline, CDR1 LGHNT and CDR2 FRNRAP. The CDR3: CASGSSNSPPRNEQFF. Here the CDR3 DNA reads TGTGCTAGTGGTTCATCTAACTCCCCCCCGCGCAATGAGCAGTTCTTC.

This chain uses TRBV4-1 with TRBJ1-3, with D possibly matching TRBD1 (6 bases). Trimming took off 1 base at V and 2 bases at J, with 15 bases between the two ends. CDR3 size: 17 residues. From germline, CDR1 is MGHRA and CDR2 YSYEKL. In DNA form, the CDR3 reads TGCGCCAGCAGCCAAGTGGGGCGACAGGTGGCTGGAAACACCATATATTTT. Translated, it gives CASSQVGRQVAGNTIYF.

V and J are TRBV19 and TRBJ1-5, with D hard to call. Germline values: CDR1 LNHDA, CDR2 SQIVND (reference sequence). The CDR3 contains 13 residues. V lost 0 bases to trimming and J lost 6 bases, with 6 bases between them. The CDR3: CASSIDLGQPQHF. Written as DNA, the CDR3 is TGTGCCAGTAGTATAGATCTAGGTCAGCCCCAGCATTTT.

The chain is built from TRBV6-4 and TRBJ1-5, with D possibly TRBD1 on 6 matching bases. Germline V CDR1 and CDR2: MRHNA, SNTAGT. The CDR3 has 16 amino acids. Trimming shortened V by 6 bases and J by 0 bases, and 15 bases separated the two germline ends. The CDR3 here is CASSSPGQSSNQPQHF. CDR3 coding DNA: TGTGCCAGCAGCTCCCCCGGACAGTCTAGCAATCAGCCCCAGCATTTT.

The chain is built from TRBV4-3 and TRBJ2-3; TRBD2 is a possible D gene (5 bases). The length of the CDR3 is 18 residues. CDR1 and CDR2 (germline): LGHNA, YSLEER. V shed 0 bases and J shed 3 bases, with 19 bases lying between them. This CDR3 reads CASSQDLPRAIPTDTQYF. As DNA, the CDR3 is TGCGCCAGCAGCCAAGATTTGCCGCGGGCTATACCGACAGATACGCAGTATTTT.

This clone was picked up a small number of times. V and J are TRBV12-3 or TRBV12-4 and TRBJ2-4, with 14 bases aligning to TRBD2. The CDR3 extends over 13 amino acids. J was trimmed by 9 bases and V by 6 bases; bases with no gene match: 1. The CDR3: CASRGTSGSIQYF. The CDR3 nucleotides read TGTGCCAGCAGAGGGACTAGCGGGAGCATTCAGTACTTC.

The chain couples TRBV12-3 or TRBV12-4 to TRBJ2-7; D is unclear. The V gene lost 6 bases and the J gene lost 5 bases, with 8 bases spanning the gap. CDR3 length: 11 residues. CDR3 amino acids: CASSYYDEQYF. The CDR3 DNA is TGTGCCAGCAGCTACTACGACGAGCAGTACTTC.